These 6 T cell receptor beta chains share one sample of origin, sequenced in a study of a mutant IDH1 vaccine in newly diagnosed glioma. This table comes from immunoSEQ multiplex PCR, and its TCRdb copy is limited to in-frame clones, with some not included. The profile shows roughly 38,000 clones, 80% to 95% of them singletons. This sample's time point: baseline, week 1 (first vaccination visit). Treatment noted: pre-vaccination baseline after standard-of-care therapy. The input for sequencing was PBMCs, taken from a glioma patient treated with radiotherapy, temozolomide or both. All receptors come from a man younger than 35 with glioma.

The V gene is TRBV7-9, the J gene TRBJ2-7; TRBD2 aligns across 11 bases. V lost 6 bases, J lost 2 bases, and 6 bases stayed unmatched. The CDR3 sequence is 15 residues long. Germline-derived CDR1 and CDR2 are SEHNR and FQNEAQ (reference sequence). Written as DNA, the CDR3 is TGTGCCAGCAGGCCACTAGCGGGAGCTCCCTACGAGCAGTACTTC. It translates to CASRPLAGAPYEQYF.

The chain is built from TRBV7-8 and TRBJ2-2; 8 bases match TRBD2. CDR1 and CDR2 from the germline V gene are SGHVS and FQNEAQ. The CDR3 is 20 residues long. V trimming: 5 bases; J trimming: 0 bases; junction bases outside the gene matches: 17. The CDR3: CASSTNREPLGLANTGELFF. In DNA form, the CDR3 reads TGTGCCAGCAGCACGAACAGGGAACCCCTGGGACTAGCGAACACCGGGGAGCTGTTTTTT.

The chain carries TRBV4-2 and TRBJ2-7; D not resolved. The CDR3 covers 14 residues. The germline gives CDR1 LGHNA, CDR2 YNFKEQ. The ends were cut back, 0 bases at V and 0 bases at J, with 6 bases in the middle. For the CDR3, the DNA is TGTGCCAGCAGCCAAGAGCCAAGCTCCTACGAGCAGTACTTC. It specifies CASSQEPSSYEQYF.

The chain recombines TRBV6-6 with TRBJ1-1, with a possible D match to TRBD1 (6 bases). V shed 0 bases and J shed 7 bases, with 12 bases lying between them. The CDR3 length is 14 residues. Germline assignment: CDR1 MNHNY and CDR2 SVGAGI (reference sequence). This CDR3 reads CASSYSGEGGEAFF. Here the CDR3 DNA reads TGTGCCAGCAGTTACTCGGGGGAAGGGGGTGAAGCTTTCTTT.

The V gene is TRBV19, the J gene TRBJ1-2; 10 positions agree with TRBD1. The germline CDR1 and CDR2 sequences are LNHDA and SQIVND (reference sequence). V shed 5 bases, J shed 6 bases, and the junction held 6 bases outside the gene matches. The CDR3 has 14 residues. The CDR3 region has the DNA TGTGCCAGTAGTTCGGGGACAGGGGCTAATGGCTACACCTTC. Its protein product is CASSSGTGANGYTF.

The CDR3 sequence is CATSREGRATNEKLFF. In DNA, the CDR3 is TGTGCCACCAGCAGAGAGGGCCGAGCAACTAATGAAAAACTGTTTTTT. This sequence joins TRBV15 and TRBJ1-4, with D uncertain. The V and J ends lost 0 bases and 0 bases respectively, with 8 bases between them. CDR3 length: 16 residues. CDR1 and CDR2 from the germline V gene are LNHNV and YYDKDF (reference sequence).